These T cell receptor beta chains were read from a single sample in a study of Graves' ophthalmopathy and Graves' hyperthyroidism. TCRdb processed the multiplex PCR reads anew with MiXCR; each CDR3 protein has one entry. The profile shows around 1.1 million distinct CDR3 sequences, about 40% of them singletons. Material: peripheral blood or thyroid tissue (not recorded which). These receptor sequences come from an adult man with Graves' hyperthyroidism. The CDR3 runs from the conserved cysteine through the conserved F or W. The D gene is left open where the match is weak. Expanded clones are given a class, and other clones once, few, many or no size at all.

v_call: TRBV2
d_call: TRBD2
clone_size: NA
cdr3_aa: CASTGLLATGANVLTF

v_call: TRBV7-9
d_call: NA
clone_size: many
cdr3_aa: CASSPPGPQNEKLFF

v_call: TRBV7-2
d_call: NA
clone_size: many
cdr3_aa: CASSFLGGNGYTF

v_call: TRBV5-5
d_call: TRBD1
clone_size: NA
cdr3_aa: CASSLGLGTGSSGANVLTF

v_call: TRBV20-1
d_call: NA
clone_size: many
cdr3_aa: CSARELYEQYF

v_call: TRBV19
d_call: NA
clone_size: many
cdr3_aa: CASQPDGTGELFF

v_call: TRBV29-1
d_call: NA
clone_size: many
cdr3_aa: CSVREVGRRVNTEAFF

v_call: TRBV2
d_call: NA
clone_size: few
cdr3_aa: CASSVEGGEAFF

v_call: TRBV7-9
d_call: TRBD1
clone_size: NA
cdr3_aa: CASSLATGKRDEAFF

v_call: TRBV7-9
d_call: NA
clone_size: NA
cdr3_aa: CPSGLGTTGELFF

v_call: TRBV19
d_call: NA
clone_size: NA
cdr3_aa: CASSWGARTGELFF

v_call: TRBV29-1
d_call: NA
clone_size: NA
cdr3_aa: CSVEAREGYTF

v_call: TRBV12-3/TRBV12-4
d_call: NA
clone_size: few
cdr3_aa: CASSFGRGTGYTF

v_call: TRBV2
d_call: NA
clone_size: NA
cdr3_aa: CASSERGREAFF

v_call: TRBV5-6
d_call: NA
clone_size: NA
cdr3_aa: CACSVDNYGYTF

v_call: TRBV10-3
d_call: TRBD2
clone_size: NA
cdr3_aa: CAISESMVAGVYEQYF

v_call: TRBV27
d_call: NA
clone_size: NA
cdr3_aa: CASSQQARSSYEQYF

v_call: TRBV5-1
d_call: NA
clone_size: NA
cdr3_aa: CASSLRGSYGQYF

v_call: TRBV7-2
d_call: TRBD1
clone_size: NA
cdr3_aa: CASSPTGQGGSGANVLTF

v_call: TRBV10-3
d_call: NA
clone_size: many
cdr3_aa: CAISESNTGGPRGAQYF

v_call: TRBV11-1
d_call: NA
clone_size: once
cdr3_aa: CASKSLSRVEYEQYF

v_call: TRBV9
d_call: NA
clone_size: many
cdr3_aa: CASSVGIGRGIGNTIYF

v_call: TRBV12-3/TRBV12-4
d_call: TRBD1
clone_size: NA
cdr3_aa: CASRPGRQGRSPLHF

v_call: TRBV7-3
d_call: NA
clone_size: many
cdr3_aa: CASSPDWHSYEQYF

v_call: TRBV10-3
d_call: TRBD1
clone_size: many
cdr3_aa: CAITGQATYGYTF

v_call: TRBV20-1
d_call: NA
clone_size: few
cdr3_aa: CSASNAVYSNQPQHF

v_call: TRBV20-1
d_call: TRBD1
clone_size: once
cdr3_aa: CSATTGGAEPGANVLTF

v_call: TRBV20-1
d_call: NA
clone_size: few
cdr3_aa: CSALSGDWDQPQHF

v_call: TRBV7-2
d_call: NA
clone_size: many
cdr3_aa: CASSRTGIYEQYF

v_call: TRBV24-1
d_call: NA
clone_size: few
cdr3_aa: CATSDLSPTGLGDTEAFF

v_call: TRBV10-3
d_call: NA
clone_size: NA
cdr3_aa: CASSQTRQITYEQYF

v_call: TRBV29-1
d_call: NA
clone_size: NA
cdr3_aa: CSAVLGNEQFF

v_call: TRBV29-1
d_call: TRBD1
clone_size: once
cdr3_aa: CSVGDRTQETQYF

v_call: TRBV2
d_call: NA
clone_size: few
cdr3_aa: CASIKGPGAADTEAFF

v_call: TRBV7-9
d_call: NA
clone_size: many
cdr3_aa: CASSWWTLNTGELFF

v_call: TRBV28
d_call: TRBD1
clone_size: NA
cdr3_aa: CASRPDRGRAFF

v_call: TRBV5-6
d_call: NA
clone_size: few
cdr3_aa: CASSSDRGGLDEAFF

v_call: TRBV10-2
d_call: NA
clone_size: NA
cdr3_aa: CASSESKSRGGETQYF

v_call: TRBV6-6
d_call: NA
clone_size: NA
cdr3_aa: CASSYPESYEQYF

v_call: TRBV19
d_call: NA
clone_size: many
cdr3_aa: CASSTPRVRAEAFF

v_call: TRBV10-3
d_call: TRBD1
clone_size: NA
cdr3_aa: CAISPFLGQDQFF

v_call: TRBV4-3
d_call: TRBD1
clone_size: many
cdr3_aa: CASSQDRDTEAFF

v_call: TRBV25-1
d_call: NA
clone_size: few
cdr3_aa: CASSESVREDTQYF

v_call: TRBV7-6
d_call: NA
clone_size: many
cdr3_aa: CASSSTDGGANVLTF

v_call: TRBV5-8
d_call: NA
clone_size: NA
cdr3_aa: CASSKGDQETQYF

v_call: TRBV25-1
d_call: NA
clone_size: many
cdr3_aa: CASSEENRELNTEAFF

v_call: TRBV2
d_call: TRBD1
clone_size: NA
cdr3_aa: CASRGTGTVNSPLHF

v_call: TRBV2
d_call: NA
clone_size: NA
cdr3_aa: CASSFGQTTNTEAFF

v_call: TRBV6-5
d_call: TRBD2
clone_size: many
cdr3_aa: CASSLGTGTSGSHEQYF

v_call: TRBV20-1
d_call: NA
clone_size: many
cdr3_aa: CSASSGEWETQYF